These 10 T cell receptor beta chains originate from one sample sequenced in a study of CD8 T cells in Susac syndrome. RNA totalling about 0.45 to 1 ug underwent reverse transcription with random hexamers. TCRdb independently ran MiXCR on the immunoSEQ multiplex PCR reads; one entry per CDR3 protein. Of 240,000 or so distinct CDR3 sequences listed, around 96% are singletons. The sequenced material came from CD4+ T cells from PBMCs. The receptor source for this set is a human donor with Susac syndrome.

The rearrangement links TRBV9 to TRBJ1-4; no clear D gene. V dropped 4 bases and J dropped 0 bases, with 10 bases sitting between them. Germline loops: CDR1 SGDLS, CDR2 YYNGEE. The CDR3 extends over 15 amino acids. The CDR3 region has the DNA TGTGCCAGCAGCCCCCGACTCGCAACTAATGAAAAACTGTTTTTT. It codes for CASSPRLATNEKLFF. The whole variable domain, filled in from reference TRBV9 and TRBJ1-4, reads DSGVTQTPKHLITATGQRVTLRCSPRSGDLSVYWYQQSLDQGLQFLIQYYNGEERAKGNILERFSAQQFPDLHSELNLSSLELGDSALYFCASSPRLATNEKLFFGSGTQLSVL.

The gene calls are TRBV5-1 and TRBJ2-5; no reliable D call. Germline V gene lookup returns CDR1 SGHRS and CDR2 YFSETQ. Trimming left V 4 bases short and J 5 bases short, with 15 bases between. The CDR3 covers 14 residues. DNA of the CDR3: TGCGCCAGCAGCGCTGGCCCCGCCATGGAGACCCAGTACTTC. Translating it yields CASSAGPAMETQYF.

V gene TRBV20-1 combines with J gene TRBJ2-3; D not certain. The CDR3 is made up of 13 amino acids. The V gene lost 6 bases and the J gene lost 4 bases, with 14 bases spanning the gap. CDR1 and CDR2 (germline): DFQATT, SNEGSKA (reference sequence). The CDR3 is CSATLWAADTQYF. CDR3 DNA: TGCAGTGCCACCCTGTGGGCGGCAGATACGCAGTATTTT.

CDR3 sequence (DNA): TGTGCCAGCCACCGGACAGGAGGCACTGAAGCTTTCTTT. This codes for CASHRTGGTEAFF. This chain uses TRBV6-6 with TRBJ1-1; 7 bases match TRBD1. The CDR3 has 13 residues. Germline V gene data show CDR1 as MNHNY and CDR2 as SVGAGI (reference sequence). V was pared by 8 bases and J by 4 bases, with 7 bases of the junction left unmatched.

The genes are TRBV5-4 and TRBJ2-5, with TRBD2 matching 7 bases. The V segment lost 4 bases and the J segment 3 bases; nucleotides outside the gene matches: 9. CDR1 and CDR2 (germline): SGHNT, YYREEE (reference sequence). The CDR3 is 15 residues long. The CDR3: CASSPGGSGEETQYF. In DNA form, the CDR3 reads TGTGCCAGCAGCCCCGGCGGGAGCGGGGAAGAGACCCAGTACTTC.

The V and J genes are TRBV28 and TRBJ2-7; 11 bases match TRBD2. Germline CDR1 reads MDHEN; CDR2 reads SYDVKM. CDR3 length equals 14 residues. J was trimmed by 3 bases and V by 6 bases; bases with no gene match: 4. CDR3 DNA sequence: TGTGCCAGCAGGCCGGGACTAGCGGTCTACGAGCAGTACTTC. Translating gives CASRPGLAVYEQYF.

This chain connects TRBV29-1 to TRBJ1-2, with 7 bases matching TRBD1. This CDR3 spans 12 amino acids. CDR1 is SQVTM, CDR2 ANQGSEA, per germline. Unmatched junction bases numbered 2, after V lost 5 bases and J lost 2 bases. CDR3 sequence (DNA): TGCAGCGTTTCGACAGGGAACTATGGCTACACCTTC. Amino acids: CSVSTGNYGYTF.

In its sample, this clonotype was seen once. This chain joins TRBV5-1 and TRBJ2-1; D unresolved. Germline-derived CDR1 and CDR2 are SGHRS and YFSETQ. V was cut by 0 bases and J by 4 bases, with 8 bases left in between. The CDR3 extends over 14 amino acids. CDR3 in amino acids: CASSLAPGYNEQFF. The DNA of the CDR3 is TGCGCCAGCAGCTTGGCCCCCGGGTACAATGAGCAGTTCTTC. Drawing the rest from reference TRBV5-1 and TRBJ2-1, the complete variable domain is KAGVTQTPRYLIKTRGQQVTLSCSPISGHRSVSWYQQTPGQGLQFLFEYFSETQRNKGNFPGRFSGRQFSNSRSEMNVSTLELGDSALYLCASSLAPGYNEQFFGPGTRLTVL.

The CDR3 DNA reads TGTGCCAGCACAGGGACAGGGAGGGCCGAGCAGTACTTC. Residues: CASTGTGRAEQYF. V and J are TRBV16 and TRBJ2-7, with 9 nucleotides matching TRBD1. The length of the CDR3 is 13 residues. V lost 7 bases, J lost 6 bases, and 7 bases stayed unmatched. Germline lookup yields CDR1 KGHSY and CDR2 FQNENV. The whole variable domain, remainder taken from reference TRBV16 and TRBJ2-7, is GEEVAQTPKHLVRGEGQKAKLYCAPIKGHSYVFWYQQVLKNEFKFLISFQNENVFDETGMPKERFSAKCLPNSPCSLEIQATKLEDSAVYFCASTGTGRAEQYFGPGTRLTVT.

The CDR3 is CASSAPRGPTGELFF. The CDR3 DNA reads TGTGCCAGCAGTGCCCCGCGGGGCCCCACCGGGGAGCTGTTTTTT. The chain is built from TRBV9 and TRBJ2-2; D is perhaps TRBD2 (6 bases). Trimming left V 5 bases short and J 4 bases short, with 15 bases between. Germline values: CDR1 SGDLS, CDR2 YYNGEE. CDR3 length: 15 residues.